One and the same sample provided the 12 T cell receptor beta chains below, sequenced in a study of blood T cell repertoires in COVID-19. TCRdb's table, derived via immunoSEQ multiplex PCR, lists solely in-frame clones and lacks some. Of about 400,000 clones listed, 75% to 90% were seen once; the top ten hold roughly 7.2%. The sequenced sample was peripheral blood. These receptors all come from a woman aged 60-75 years with COVID-19, enrolled during active disease.

On this clone itself: A read error may produce the germline difference seen at one junction end. This chain connects TRBV4-1 to TRBJ2-5, with 7 bases that match TRBD1. The germline V gene has CDR1 MGHRA and CDR2 YSYEKL. The CDR3 runs 16 residues. In DNA, the CDR3 is TGCGCCAGCAGGCACGGCTACAGGACAGGACAAGGGACCCAGTACTTC. Translation gives CASRHGYRTGQGTQYF.

The rearrangement links TRBV7-3 to TRBJ1-1, with D possibly TRBD1 on 5 matching bases. Germline V gene sequence: CDR1 SGHTA, CDR2 FQGTGA. Trimming cost V 11 bases and J 3 bases, with 22 bases left between them. The CDR3 runs 15 residues. The CDR3 sequence: CAPPRLQGRDTEAFF. CDR3 sequence (DNA): TGTGCCCCCCCCCGGTTGCAGGGCCGAGACACTGAAGCTTTCTTT.

This clone was seen more than once but under ten times. Here the CDR3 reads CASSFGGQGKYEQYF. CDR3 nucleotides: TGCGCCAGCTCCTTCGGGGGACAGGGTAAATACGAGCAGTACTTC. This chain uses TRBV10-2 with TRBJ2-7; TRBD1 matches 9 bases. This CDR3 is built from 15 residues. V trimming: 8 bases; J trimming: 4 bases; junction bases outside the gene matches: 12. The germline V gene encodes CDR1 WSHSY and CDR2 SAAADI.

The rearrangement uses TRBV11-2 and TRBJ1-1; D is undetermined. V was clipped by 0 bases and J by 1 base, with 9 bases between them. The length of the CDR3 is 15 residues. CDR1 is SGHAT and CDR2 is FQNNGV in the germline V gene. CDR3 sequence: CASSLERRQNTEAFF. In DNA, the CDR3 is TGTGCCAGCAGCTTAGAGAGGAGGCAGAACACTGAAGCTTTCTTT.

This clone has just one count. The chain combines TRBV19 with TRBJ2-1; a possible D gene is TRBD1 (8 bases). The CDR3 extends over 14 amino acids. Trimming took off 6 bases at V and 7 bases at J, with 16 bases between the two ends. Germline CDR1 and CDR2: LNHDA and SQIVND (reference sequence). CDR3 nucleotide sequence: TGTGCCAGTAGCCAACAGGGGGAGGGGAATGAGCAGTTCTTC. Amino acid sequence: CASSQQGEGNEQFF.

V and J are TRBV19 and TRBJ1-5; D is uncertain. V lost 6 bases and J 0 bases, leaving 9 bases between the germline ends. The CDR3 sequence is 14 residues long. The germline V gene has CDR1 LNHDA and CDR2 SQIVND (reference sequence). The CDR3 region is CASRLQFSNQPQHF. CDR3 DNA sequence: TGTGCCAGTAGGCTACAGTTTAGCAATCAGCCCCAGCATTTT.

This chain links TRBV27 with TRBJ2-3; D may be TRBD1 (6 bases). Trimming stripped 3 bases from V and 2 bases from J, with 24 bases between. The CDR3 has 19 residues. Germline-derived CDR1 and CDR2 are MNHEY and SMNVEV (reference sequence). CDR3 in amino acids: CASSFQVGAGEVSTDTQYF. The CDR3 DNA reads TGTGCCAGCAGTTTTCAGGTCGGGGCAGGGGAAGTGTCCACAGATACGCAGTATTTT.

This chain links TRBV5-1 with TRBJ1-4, with 9 nucleotides matching TRBD1. CDR1 SGHRS and CDR2 YFSETQ come from the germline V gene. The CDR3 is made up of 15 amino acids. V trimming: 3 bases; J trimming: 9 bases; junction bases outside the gene matches: 9. CDR3 in amino acids: CASSYRTGDSKKLFF. The CDR3 nucleotides are TGCGCCAGCAGCTATCGGACAGGGGATAGCAAAAAACTGTTTTTT. Full variable domain (outside the CDR3, taken from reference TRBV5-1 and TRBJ1-4): KAGVTQTPRYLIKTRGQQVTLSCSPISGHRSVSWYQQTPGQGLQFLFEYFSETQRNKGNFPGRFSGRQFSNSRSEMNVSTLELGDSALYLCASSYRTGDSKKLFFGSGTQLSVL.

Comment on this clone: In the same sample, other DNA sequences code for this CDR3. The gene calls are TRBV5-4 and TRBJ1-5; TRBD1 matches 10 bases. Unmatched junction bases numbered 2, after V lost 4 bases and J lost 7 bases. Germline-derived CDR1 and CDR2 are SGHNT and YYREEE (reference sequence). This CDR3 is built from 13 residues. The CDR3 coding sequence is TGTGCCAGCAGCCTGGACAGGGGGCAGCCCCAGCATTTT. This encodes CASSLDRGQPQHF.

This rearrangement joins TRBV11-2 to TRBJ1-1; D is unresolved. Per the germline V gene, CDR1 is SGHAT and CDR2 is FQNNGV. Trimming took off 1 base at V and 2 bases at J, with 8 bases between the two ends. The CDR3 runs to 14 residues. The CDR3 sequence is CASSLVQANTEAFF. The CDR3 nucleotides read TGTGCCAGCAGCTTAGTCCAGGCCAACACTGAAGCTTTCTTT. The whole variable domain, filled in from reference TRBV11-2 and TRBJ1-1, reads EAGVAQSPRYKIIEKRQSVAFWCNPISGHATLYWYQQILGQGPKLLIQFQNNGVVDDSQLPKDRFSAERLKGVDSTLKIQPAKLEDSAVYLCASSLVQANTEAFFGQGTRLTVV.

The rearrangement links TRBV6-1 to TRBJ1-1; TRBD1 agrees at 8 bases. Germline-derived CDR1 and CDR2 are MNHNS and SASEGT. J lost 5 bases, V lost 3 bases, and 8 bases had no gene match. The CDR3 runs 15 residues. CDR3 coding DNA: TGTGCCAGCAGTGAGACCTGGACAGGGAAGACTGAAGCTTTCTTT. Translation gives CASSETWTGKTEAFF.

V usage is TRBV5-4 and J usage is TRBJ1-2; D possibly corresponds to TRBD1 (6 bases). V shed 3 bases and J shed 7 bases, with 22 bases lying between them. CDR3 size: 16 residues. The germline CDR1 and CDR2 sequences are SGHNT and YYREEE (reference sequence). The CDR3 DNA reads TGTGCCAGCAGCTCGGGGGCGCGGGGGGGGATTTTTGGCTACACCTTC. As protein: CASSSGARGGIFGYTF.